This is a list of T cell receptor beta chains from one sample in a study of blood T cell repertoires in COVID-19. The protocol was immunoSEQ multiplex PCR, while the TCRdb copy is restricted to in-frame clones and leaves out a portion. The data show tens of thousands of clones, about 85% seen once. Material: peripheral blood. The source is a man in his 60s with acute or convalescent COVID-19. The CDR3 runs from the conserved cysteine through the conserved F or W. The D gene is left open where the match is weak. Expanded clones are given a class, and other clones once, few, many or no size at all.

CDR3aa: CATSRPRTGTGELFF; CDR3nt: TGTGCCACCAGCAGACCTCGAACAGGGACCGGGGAGCTGTTTTTT; abundance: -; v_gene: TRBV15; j_gene: TRBJ2-2; d_gene: -
CDR3aa: CASSLQGFGNTIYF; CDR3nt: TGTGCCAGCAGCCTACAGGGATTCGGAAACACCATATATTTT; abundance: -; v_gene: TRBV14; j_gene: TRBJ1-3; d_gene: -
CDR3aa: CASSSLTGDGYTF; CDR3nt: TGTGCCAGCAGCTCCCTGACAGGGGATGGCTACACCTTC; abundance: -; v_gene: TRBV5-4; j_gene: TRBJ1-2; d_gene: TRBD1
CDR3aa: CASSIGQGTDTQYF; CDR3nt: TGTGCCAGCAGCATCGGACAGGGGACAGATACGCAGTATTTT; abundance: -; v_gene: TRBV7-2; j_gene: TRBJ2-3; d_gene: TRBD1
CDR3aa: CASSIDLGDFMNTEAFF; CDR3nt: TGTGCCAGTAGTATAGATCTAGGGGATTTCATGAACACTGAAGCTTTCTTT; abundance: -; v_gene: TRBV19; j_gene: TRBJ1-1; d_gene: -
CDR3aa: CASTLDRGSYEQYF; CDR3nt: TGTGCCAGCACCCTGGACAGGGGGTCCTACGAGCAGTACTTC; abundance: -; v_gene: TRBV6-5; j_gene: TRBJ2-7; d_gene: TRBD1
CDR3aa: CASSSTGITEAFF; CDR3nt: TGCGCCAGCAGCTCGACAGGTATTACTGAAGCTTTCTTT; abundance: few; v_gene: TRBV5-1; j_gene: TRBJ1-1; d_gene: -
CDR3aa: CASSEAGTSIYEQYF; CDR3nt: TGTGCCAGCAGTGAAGCCGGGACTAGCATCTACGAGCAGTACTTC; abundance: -; v_gene: TRBV7-8; j_gene: TRBJ2-7; d_gene: TRBD2
CDR3aa: CASSQWGGEQYF; CDR3nt: TGCGCCAGCAGCCAATGGGGAGGCGAGCAGTACTTC; abundance: -; v_gene: TRBV4-1; j_gene: TRBJ2-7; d_gene: -
CDR3aa: CASMSGIVTGELFF; CDR3nt: TGTGCCAGCATGAGCGGGATCGTCACCGGGGAGCTGTTTTTT; abundance: -; v_gene: TRBV2; j_gene: TRBJ2-2; d_gene: TRBD2
CDR3aa: CATLADTQYF; CDR3nt: TGTGCCACCTTAGCTGATACGCAGTATTTT; abundance: -; v_gene: TRBV19; j_gene: TRBJ2-3; d_gene: -
CDR3aa: CASSLDRAQTYEQYF; CDR3nt: TGCGCCAGCAGCTTGGACAGGGCGCAAACCTACGAGCAGTACTTC; abundance: -; v_gene: TRBV5-1; j_gene: TRBJ2-7; d_gene: -
CDR3aa: CASSQTGGAKASPLHF; CDR3nt: TGTGCCAGCAGCCAGACAGGGGGCGCGAAGGCCTCACCCCTCCACTTT; abundance: few; v_gene: TRBV2; j_gene: TRBJ1-6; d_gene: TRBD1
CDR3aa: CASSPQGGLVTEAFF; CDR3nt: TGTGCCAGCAGTCCCCAAGGGGGCTTAGTCACTGAAGCTTTCTTT; abundance: once; v_gene: TRBV27; j_gene: TRBJ1-1; d_gene: TRBD1
CDR3aa: CASPSRGNTGELFF; CDR3nt: TGTGCCAGTCCGTCCAGAGGCAACACCGGGGAGCTGTTTTTT; abundance: -; v_gene: TRBV18; j_gene: TRBJ2-2; d_gene: -
CDR3aa: CATRTSGRYEQYF; CDR3nt: TGTGCCACCAGGACTAGCGGGCGGTACGAGCAGTACTTC; abundance: -; v_gene: TRBV6-5; j_gene: TRBJ2-7; d_gene: TRBD2
CDR3aa: CASSWGLAGAQETQYF; CDR3nt: TGTGCCAGCAGCTGGGGACTAGCGGGGGCCCAAGAGACCCAGTACTTC; abundance: once; v_gene: TRBV11-2; j_gene: TRBJ2-5; d_gene: TRBD2
CDR3aa: CASSGPLAGGYEQYF; CDR3nt: TGTGCCAGCAGCGGACCACTAGCGGGGGGCTACGAGCAGTACTTC; abundance: -; v_gene: TRBV7-2; j_gene: TRBJ2-7; d_gene: TRBD2
CDR3aa: CASSLGQSNQPQHF; CDR3nt: TGTGCCAGTTCCCTTGGACAGTCCAATCAGCCCCAGCATTTT; abundance: -; v_gene: TRBV19; j_gene: TRBJ1-5; d_gene: -
CDR3aa: CASTAGSYEQYF; CDR3nt: TGTGCCAGCACAGCGGGTTCGTACGAGCAGTACTTC; abundance: -; v_gene: TRBV6-5; j_gene: TRBJ2-7; d_gene: -
CDR3aa: CASSYSEVYGYTF; CDR3nt: TGTGCCAGCAGTTACTCTGAGGTATATGGCTACACCTTC; abundance: -; v_gene: TRBV6-5; j_gene: TRBJ1-2; d_gene: -
CDR3aa: CASSLPGGIYGYTF; CDR3nt: TGTGCCAGCAGCTTACCAGGGGGTATCTATGGCTACACCTTC; abundance: -; v_gene: TRBV7-2; j_gene: TRBJ1-2; d_gene: TRBD1
CDR3aa: CASSQAFGDAYEQYF; CDR3nt: TGCGCCAGCAGCCAGGCCTTCGGGGATGCTTACGAGCAGTACTTC; abundance: -; v_gene: TRBV4-1; j_gene: TRBJ2-7; d_gene: -
CDR3aa: CASSAVEVSYNSPLHF; CDR3nt: TGTGCCAGCAGTGCAGTGGAGGTGTCGTATAATTCACCCCTCCACTTT; abundance: -; v_gene: TRBV2; j_gene: TRBJ1-6; d_gene: -